What follows describes a single T cell receptor (beta chain). Its antigen is still unknown. Qualities for individual bases were not recorded, and no much larger clone is one base off. Frozen genomic DNA underwent high-throughput TCRbeta CDR3 sequencing by immunoSEQ, including PCR amplification, mapping, bias correction and internal controls. As for the original processing: Productive rearrangements were retained, and unique TCRbeta sequences were defined by the CDR3 nucleotide sequence together with the V and J gene. A sequence counted as donor-reactive only if the sequence showed at least 5-fold expansion in CFSE-low cells compared with unstimulated pre-transplant cells and had a frequency of at least 0.01%. To ensure at least 90% detection power, minimum frequency thresholds were set for each subject based on that subject's lowest-template unstimulated sample. Jensen-Shannon divergence between the top 1000 TCRbeta sequences after and before transplant was used to measure repertoire turnover. Two-sided Fisher's exact tests were used to test for changes in the detection of donor-reactive sequences. Entries here come from immuneACCESS through TCRdb and include only in-frame sequences with V and J called. Some clones fail to appear in such tables; in the studies checked, an unresolved V gene covers under half of the shortfall, and the cause of the remainder is unknown. That table is the source of V, J and clone size, and D and trimming were worked out from the DNA. In this sample the table shows some 75,000 clones, about four fifths of which occur a single time. The top ten constitute about 0.6% of the sample.

CDR1 and CDR2 are read off the germline V gene as SGHVS and FQNEAQ. Ends trimmed: V by 5 bases, J by 9 bases; bases unmatched to a gene: 12. The cysteine opens and the phenylalanine closes a CDR3 of 16 amino acids. Only the CDR3 region is kept as DNA, spanning 48 bases read in frame from base 1. The sample originates from a study of T cell clones after liver transplantation (dated by TCRdb to the late 2010s). For context, the study as a whole: The samples were obtained from ITN030ST, a randomized trial that attempted immunosuppression withdrawal within 2 years after liver transplantation. After a pre-transplant mixed lymphocyte reaction, TCRbeta sequencing was used to pinpoint donor-reactive T cell clones, which were subsequently tracked in post-transplant blood. Third party-reactive TCRbeta sequences were also identified from pre-transplant MLRs to serve as an antigen-independent comparator for donor-reactive sequences. Of the eight recipients, three were HCV-positive, while the remaining recipients had been transplanted for non-autoimmune, non-viral indications. Until randomization at 12-24 months post-transplant, subjects were given standard immunosuppression, with no induction therapy. Tolerance was defined as complete withdrawal of immunosuppression for at least one year without a rise in liver enzymes beyond twice the upper limit of normal. Blood samples were taken pre-transplant, pre-randomization before withdrawal, and post-randomization after full withdrawal or failed withdrawal. A cohort of 8 liver transplant recipients was studied, of whom 3 were classified as tolerant and 5 as non-tolerant. What the study reported, not specific to this receptor: After accounting for repertoire turnover, donor-reactive detection was significantly reduced in 7 of 8 subjects for CD4 and 8 of 8 for CD8. In a couple of subjects, low numbers of available donor cells limited the measurable donor-reactive repertoire. Since no allograft tissue specimens were available, donor-reactive T cells may have migrated into the graft instead of being deleted. The conclusions were considered preliminary, being limited by small, heterogeneous patient numbers and non-standardized post-transplant time points. A greater decline was seen for donor-reactive sequences than for third party-reactive sequences, suggesting partial antigen-specific deletion unrelated to withdrawal success. In most of the 8 subjects, regardless of tolerance or HCV status, circulating donor-reactive CD4 TCRbeta sequences dropped significantly post-transplant.

Reading the label with the study, this specimen's time point is: pre-transplant. Unstimulated PBMCs, after thawing, were stained for CD3, CD4 and CD8 and then FACS-sorted into CD3+CD4+ and CD3+CD8+ populations. All 8 studied subjects were randomized to withdrawal of immunosuppression. The Qiagen DNeasy Blood and Tissue Kit was used to isolate genomic DNA. The chain links TRBV7-8 with TRBJ2-1; 11 nucleotides in the junction match TRBD2. Sequencing used CD4+ T cells from blood, obtained before liver transplant. This receptor was identified in a human donor who received a liver transplant. The DNA is as follows: TGTGCCAGCAGCCAACTAGCGGGAGTTCTTAACGGTGAGCAGTTCTTC. Its protein product is CASSQLAGVLNGEQFF.